This passage covers 27 T cell receptor beta chains from one sample sequenced in a study of Ad26.COV2.S vaccination and SARS-CoV-2 variants. This sample's treatment: some 20 received Ad26.COV2.S at low or high dose, single or two shots; a few received placebo; per-sample allocation not given. On day 63 after the first injection, vaccine and placebo recipients gave samples. TCRdb's copy holds only in-frame clones and misses some; the assay was immunoSEQ multiplex PCR. The data show approximately 280,000 clones, with 80% to 90% seen just once and over 2.5% held by the top ten. The sample consisted of peripheral blood, taken in a trial of Ad26.COV2.S vaccine versus placebo. Receptor source: a person aged 18-65 years who received the Ad26.COV2.S COVID-19 vaccine or a placebo.

CDR3 sequence reads: CASSEQGAGETQYF. CDR3 bases: TGTGCCAGCAGCGAACAGGGGGCGGGGGAGACCCAGTACTTC. The chain uses TRBV6-6 and TRBJ2-5; 9 bases align to TRBD1. CDR3 length equals 14 residues. Germline CDR1 is MNHNY and CDR2 is SVGAGI (reference sequence). Losses at the gene ends were 6 bases for V and 5 bases for J; bases not matched to a gene: 7.

The chain is built from TRBV7-6 and TRBJ2-1; TRBD2 matches at 7 bases. The CDR3 runs 16 residues. V trimming: 0 bases; J trimming: 4 bases; junction bases outside the gene matches: 6. CDR1 is SGHVS, CDR2 FNYEAQ, per germline. The CDR3 here is CASSLAGTTSYNEQFF. The DNA for the CDR3 is TGTGCCAGCAGCTTAGCTGGGACTACCTCTTACAATGAGCAGTTCTTC.

This clone has just one count. This chain connects TRBV4-1 to TRBJ1-2, with D possibly being TRBD1 (6 bases). The CDR3 extends over 13 amino acids. Trimming took 0 bases from V and 7 from J, leaving 9 bases between them. Germline V gene data show CDR1 as MGHRA and CDR2 as YSYEKL. CDR3 DNA sequence: TGCGCCAGCAGCCAAGACAGGGGAGCTGGCTACACCTTC. The encoded protein is CASSQDRGAGYTF.

V usage is TRBV6-5 and J usage is TRBJ1-2; TRBD1 might be the D (6 bases). This CDR3 has 14 residues. Germline V gene sequence: CDR1 MNHEY, CDR2 SVGAGI. Trimming cost V 5 bases and J 4 bases, with 14 bases left between them. The CDR3 bases are TGTGCCAGCAGTAACAGGGACTGGGGCTATGGCTACACCTTC. Its translation is CASSNRDWGYGYTF.

The chain combines TRBV15 with TRBJ1-1; possibly TRBD1 for D (5 bases). Per germline, CDR1 LNHNV and CDR2 YYDKDF (reference sequence). The ends were cut back, 4 bases at V and 1 base at J, with 10 bases in the middle. The CDR3 sequence is 14 residues long. The CDR3 reads CATSKRQSNTEAFF. In DNA form, the CDR3 reads TGTGCCACCAGCAAACGACAGTCGAACACTGAAGCTTTCTTT.

J is TRBJ1-5 and V is TRBV6-1, with D possibly matching TRBD1 (5 bases). Trimming stripped 3 bases from V and 2 bases from J, with 14 bases between. Per the germline V gene, CDR1 is MNHNS and CDR2 is SASEGT. The CDR3 is 16 residues long. The CDR3 here is CASSDPWGDGNQPQHF. The CDR3 nucleotides are TGTGCCAGCAGTGACCCATGGGGGGACGGCAATCAGCCCCAGCATTTT.

The chain's CDR3 is CAWSLGDNQPQHF. The DNA of the CDR3 is TGTGCCTGGAGTTTAGGGGACAATCAGCCCCAGCATTTT. The chain carries TRBV30 and TRBJ1-5, with D maybe TRBD1 (5 bases). This CDR3 comprises 13 residues. The V and J ends lost 2 bases and 3 bases respectively, with 8 bases between them. CDR1 is GTSNPN, CDR2 SVGIG, per germline (reference sequence).

As regards this clone: Additional DNA sequences in this sample encode the identical CDR3. The chain is built from TRBV4-1 and TRBJ2-7, with D unclear. Germline assignment: CDR1 MGHRA and CDR2 YSYEKL. V was clipped by 1 base and J by 2 bases, with 9 bases between them. This CDR3 comprises 14 residues. Written as DNA, the CDR3 is TGCGCCAGCAGCCAAGTTGGCGGAACCTACGAGCAGTACTTC. This gives the protein CASSQVGGTYEQYF.

The V and J genes are TRBV5-1 and TRBJ2-5; D unresolved. The CDR3 is 13 residues long. The germline V gene has CDR1 SGHRS and CDR2 YFSETQ. The V end was cut by 0 bases, the J end by 5 bases, with 8 bases between. Written as DNA, the CDR3 is TGCGCCAGCAGCTTGGGGTTATCGGAGACCCAGTACTTC. Its translation is CASSLGLSETQYF. The variable domain in full, completed from reference TRBV5-1 and TRBJ2-5, reads KAGVTQTPRYLIKTRGQQVTLSCSPISGHRSVSWYQQTPGQGLQFLFEYFSETQRNKGNFPGRFSGRQFSNSRSEMNVSTLELGDSALYLCASSLGLSETQYFGPGTRLLVL.

V is TRBV6-5 and J is TRBJ2-7; 7 positions agree with TRBD1. Germline V gives CDR1 MNHEY, CDR2 SVGAGI. Losses at the gene ends were 5 bases for V and 4 bases for J; bases not matched to a gene: 8. CDR3 size: 14 residues. Here the CDR3 DNA reads TGTGCCAGCAGTAATGACAGGGTTCCTTACGAGCAGTACTTC. Protein: CASSNDRVPYEQYF.

This CDR3 is CAISAGASFINEQFF. CDR3 nucleotide sequence: TGTGCCATCAGTGCAGGGGCCAGTTTCATCAATGAGCAGTTCTTC. The chain links TRBV10-3 to TRBJ2-1; D is perhaps TRBD1 (6 bases). From germline, CDR1 is ENHRY and CDR2 SYGVKD. V was trimmed by 4 bases and J by 6 bases, leaving 16 bases between them. This CDR3 is built from 15 residues.

This clone has more than one count but fewer than ten. The CDR3 sequence: CASSHLNTEAFF. The CDR3 region has the DNA TGCGCCAGCAGCCACCTTAACACTGAAGCTTTCTTT. The chain joins TRBV4-1 to TRBJ1-1; D remains ambiguous. The CDR3 is 12 residues long. The V gene's germline CDR1 is MGHRA and CDR2 YSYEKL. V was cut by 3 bases and J by 2 bases, with 4 bases left in between.

V is TRBV15 and J is TRBJ1-5; D gene ambiguous. Germline-derived CDR1 and CDR2 are LNHNV and YYDKDF (reference sequence). Trimming stripped 0 bases from V and 6 bases from J, with 15 bases between. This CDR3 spans 16 amino acids. The CDR3 loop reads CATSRDPGDLSQPQHF. The CDR3 region has the DNA TGTGCCACCAGCAGAGATCCTGGGGATTTGAGTCAGCCCCAGCATTTT.

The chain couples TRBV2 to TRBJ2-1; D gene ambiguous. Trimming pared 2 bases from V and 10 bases from J, leaving 6 bases between. The CDR3 extends over 11 amino acids. Looked up from germline, CDR1 is SNHLY and CDR2 is FYNNEI. CDR3 DNA: TGTGCCAGCAGTGAACCCGGGGAGCAGTTCTTC. Translation: CASSEPGEQFF.

This clone has more than one count but fewer than ten. The V call is TRBV5-1, the J call TRBJ1-2; D might be TRBD1 (6 bases). CDR1 SGHRS and CDR2 YFSETQ come from the germline V gene. The CDR3 covers 17 residues. Trimming removed 3 bases at V and 4 bases at J, with 22 bases between. The CDR3 spells CASSSGLGAGMGYGYTF. CDR3 bases: TGCGCCAGCAGCTCCGGATTGGGGGCAGGGATGGGCTATGGCTACACCTTC.

The chain combines TRBV11-1 with TRBJ2-1; 14 nucleotides match TRBD2. CDR3 length: 16 residues. With 5 bases clipped from V and 7 bases from J, the junction kept 7 bases outside the gene matches. The germline V gene encodes CDR1 SGHAT and CDR2 FQDESV (reference sequence). This chain's CDR3 is CASSRTSGGRGNEQFF. As DNA, the CDR3 is TGTGCCAGCAGCCGGACTAGCGGGGGGAGAGGGAATGAGCAGTTCTTC.

The rearrangement joins TRBV5-1 to TRBJ1-6; maybe TRBD1 (5 bases). The CDR3 runs 17 residues. CDR1 is SGHRS and CDR2 is YFSETQ in the germline V gene. V dropped 0 bases and J dropped 5 bases, with 15 bases sitting between them. CDR3 amino acids: CASSLGPEQGDNSPLHF. The CDR3 DNA reads TGCGCCAGCAGCTTGGGCCCGGAGCAGGGAGATAATTCACCCCTCCACTTT.

The chain links TRBV30 to TRBJ1-6; the match to TRBD1 covers 8 bases. Germline values: CDR1 GTSNPN, CDR2 SVGIG (reference sequence). Germline trimming cut 6 bases from V and 8 bases from J; bases unmatched to any gene: 9. The CDR3 has 14 amino acids. The CDR3 DNA follows: TGTGCCTGTACCCGGGACAGGTGGGATTCACCCCTCCACTTT. Amino acids: CACTRDRWDSPLHF.

The CDR3 here is CASSQPTGSEREQFF. The CDR3 DNA reads TGTGCCAGCTCCCAGCCGACAGGGAGTGAGCGGGAGCAGTTCTTC. This chain uses TRBV18 with TRBJ2-1; 7 positions match TRBD1. This CDR3 is built from 15 residues. After removal of 6 bases from V and 10 bases from J, the junction contained 15 bases not matched to a gene. In germline, CDR1 is KGHSH, CDR2 LQKENI. The full variable domain, with the rest looked up from reference TRBV18 and TRBJ2-1, is NAGVMQNPRHLVRRRGQEARLRCSPMKGHSHVYWYRQLPEEGLKFMVYLQKENIIDESGMPKERFSAEFPKEGPSILRIQQVVRGDSAAYFCASSQPTGSEREQFFGPGTRLTVL.

This clone came up a few times. V is TRBV6-5 and J is TRBJ1-1; D gene unclear. The CDR3 has 15 residues. V was trimmed by 2 bases and J by 6 bases, leaving 16 bases between them. CDR1 MNHEY and CDR2 SVGAGI come from the germline V gene. The CDR3 region has the DNA TGTGCCAGCAGTTACGGCTCAAGAGTTGCCTCTGAAGCTTTCTTT. Its translation: CASSYGSRVASEAFF.

This rearrangement joins TRBV19 to TRBJ1-1, with 7 positions matching TRBD1. The germline CDR1 and CDR2 sequences are LNHDA and SQIVND (reference sequence). This CDR3 has 14 residues. After removal of 5 bases from V and 5 bases from J, the junction contained 8 bases not matched to a gene. CDR3 sequence: CASSATGVGTEAFF. The CDR3 DNA sequence: TGTGCCAGTAGTGCCACAGGGGTCGGGACTGAAGCTTTCTTT.

This chain links TRBV7-9 with TRBJ2-1; the D gene is possibly TRBD1 (6 bases). Germline-derived CDR1 and CDR2 are SEHNR and FQNEAQ (reference sequence). Trimming took 7 bases from V and 7 from J, leaving 20 bases between them. The CDR3 length is 15 residues. For the CDR3, the DNA is TGTGCCAGCAACACGGACGGGACATACATTAATGAGCAGTTCTTC. This translates into CASNTDGTYINEQFF. Variable domain in full (rest from reference TRBV7-9 and TRBJ2-1): DTGVSQNPRHKITKRGQNVTFRCDPISEHNRLYWYRQTLGQGPEFLTYFQNEAQLEKSRLLSDRFSAERPKGSFSTLEIQRTEQGDSAMYLCASNTDGTYINEQFFGPGTRLTVL.

This clone was recorded only once. The V and J genes are TRBV5-6 and TRBJ2-7, with 7 positions matching TRBD1. Germline trimming cut 1 base from V and 0 bases from J; bases unmatched to any gene: 7. The CDR3 covers 16 residues. Germline CDR1 SGHDT, CDR2 YYEEEE. This chain's CDR3 is CASSLFGQGVSYEQYF. CDR3 nucleotides: TGTGCCAGCAGCTTGTTCGGGCAGGGGGTCTCCTACGAGCAGTACTTC.

The rearrangement joins TRBV5-4 to TRBJ1-4; D might be TRBD1 (6 bases). The CDR3 spans 15 residues. Germline V gene sequence: CDR1 SGHNT, CDR2 YYREEE (reference sequence). V lost 4 bases, J lost 7 bases, and 17 bases lay in between. CDR3 residues: CASSKVTDSPEKLFF. The CDR3 nucleotides read TGTGCCAGCAGCAAAGTCACGGACAGCCCTGAAAAACTGTTTTTT.

The chain employs TRBV4-3 and TRBJ1-2; D ambiguous. In germline, CDR1 is LGHNA, CDR2 YSLEER. This CDR3 is 14 amino acids long. V lost 1 base and J 5 bases, leaving 11 bases between the germline ends. CDR3 sequence reads: CASSQVVTGYGYTF. The DNA of the CDR3 is TGCGCCAGCAGCCAAGTTGTGACCGGGTATGGCTACACCTTC.

CDR3 nucleotides: TGTGCCAGCAGTGAATTTTTTGCGAACACCATATATTTT. It is translated as CASSEFFANTIYF. The rearrangement uses TRBV25-1 and TRBJ1-3; D gene unclear. V shed 1 base and J shed 7 bases, with 8 bases lying between them. The CDR3 is 13 amino acids. Germline-derived CDR1 and CDR2 are MGHDK and SYGVNS.

CDR3 sequence: CASSQGRGSTDTQYF. For the CDR3, the DNA is TGTGCCAGCAGCCAAGGGCGGGGGAGCACAGATACGCAGTATTTT. J is TRBJ2-3 and V is TRBV4-2, with 7 nucleotides matching TRBD2. The CDR3 covers 15 residues. Germline loops: CDR1 LGHNA, CDR2 YNFKEQ. V was clipped by 1 base and J by 0 bases; unmatched bases: 1.